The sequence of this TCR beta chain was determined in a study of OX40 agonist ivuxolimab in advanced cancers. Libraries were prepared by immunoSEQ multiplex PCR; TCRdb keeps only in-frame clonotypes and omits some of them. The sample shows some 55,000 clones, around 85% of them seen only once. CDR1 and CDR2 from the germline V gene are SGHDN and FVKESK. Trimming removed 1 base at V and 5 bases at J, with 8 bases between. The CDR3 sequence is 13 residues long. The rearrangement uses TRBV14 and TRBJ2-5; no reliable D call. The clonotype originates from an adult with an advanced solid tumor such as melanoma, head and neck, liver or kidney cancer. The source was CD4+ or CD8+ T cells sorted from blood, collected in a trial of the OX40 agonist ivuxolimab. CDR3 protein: CASSQGEWETQYF. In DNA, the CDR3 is TGTGCCAGCAGCCAAGGTGAATGGGAGACCCAGTACTTC.